The T cell receptor (beta chain) under discussion was sequenced for a study of identical twins (dated by TCRdb to 2016 to 2018). Regarding the research as a whole: TCR alpha and beta repertoires from monozygotic twins, unrelated adults of various ages and cord blood were deep-sequenced to test whether fetal clonotypes persist. Replicate twin experiments were performed at different times using different library preparation protocols to rule out contamination. Study-wide conclusions, independent of this receptor: In beta out-of-frame sequences, excess twin sharing was weaker, because having fewer shared sequences lowered the signal-to-noise ratio. Compared with coincidental sharing between unrelated individuals, out-of-frame TCR alpha sequences shared between twins had an excess of sequences with low generation probability. In monozygotic twins, recombination models systematically underestimated out-of-frame TCR alpha sharing, but the models matched the sharing seen between unrelated individuals. Because the same donors could not be followed over many years, conclusions were based on cross-sectional statistical analysis. Abundant cord blood beta clonotypes had fewer insertions, young adult naive repertoires showed a similar but weaker trend, and memory repertoires showed no such trend. Invariant T cells such as MAIT and iNKT could partly confound zero-insertion analyses, though diverse VJ usage argued against this for most clonotypes.

Libraries were constructed by 5' RACE. The run used an Illumina HiSeq 2000. A universal primer binding site was introduced by template switching, and a unique molecular identifier was present in the final cDNA, enabling accurate counting of TCR cDNA molecules. First-strand cDNA for TCR alpha and beta chains was synthesized from specific primers in the conserved constant-segment region. Each cDNA library was double barcoded, with a SMART-Mk sample barcode plus Illumina barcodes, to control for contamination. Two successive PCR steps introduced TruSeq adapter sequences along with Illumina sample barcodes. The TCR alpha and beta cDNA libraries were sequenced on the Illumina HiSeq platform using custom primers. In the source study's methods: Unique molecular identifiers were extracted from raw reads with MiGEC, and CDR3 positions were determined with MiXCR. Recombination models were inferred per individual with the repgenHMM and IGoR tools using an EM algorithm. Shared clonotypes were analyzed with the tcR package in R, and sharing was normalized by the product of cloneset sizes. To study raw recombination free of thymic and clonal selection effects, out-of-frame nonproductive sequences were analyzed. TCRdb trimmed the raw reads at Q25, called clones with MiXCR and kept productive beta chains. Each CDR3 protein gets just one entry, which takes the most common genes and DNA from the rows behind it. The V and J calls reflect TCRdb's pipeline rather than the authors' work. Here the sample has 500,000 to 550,000 distinct CDR3 sequences; 20% to 25% occur a single time. Around 0.47% of the sample is in the top ten clones.

All donors were healthy Caucasians. The twin cohort comprised three pairs of female monozygotic twins, all aged about 18 to 29 years. Positive isolation kits from Invitrogen were used to isolate CD4+ and CD8+ T cell populations. V was cut back by 5 bases and J by 5 bases, leaving a gap of 18 bases between them. From the germline V gene, CDR1 is SGHAT and CDR2 is FQNNGV. Including the terminal cysteine and phenylalanine, the CDR3 comprises 16 residues. Only the CDR3 part of the read is kept: 48 bases, read in frame from the first base. As to this clonotype: Its specific antigen is unknown. No qualities accompany the bases; no much larger clone lies one base away.

The same data also contributed to another study, on yellow fever vaccine responses in identical twins. The second study reports: According to the authors, the vaccine-induced T cell response in identical twins seemed to be partly convergent and partly specific to each individual. In identical twins, the study followed T cell clones that responded to the vaccine with precision.

The source material was CD4+ T cells sorted from blood. In this chain, TRBV11-2 is recombined with TRBJ1-4, and possibly TRBD1, on 5 matching bases. The clonotype was recovered from a woman aged 18 to 35 in good health. The CDR3 has the sequence CASSLSGWAGNEKLFF. The nucleotide sequence reads TGTGCCAGCAGCCTCTCAGGGTGGGCAGGAAATGAAAAACTGTTTTTT.